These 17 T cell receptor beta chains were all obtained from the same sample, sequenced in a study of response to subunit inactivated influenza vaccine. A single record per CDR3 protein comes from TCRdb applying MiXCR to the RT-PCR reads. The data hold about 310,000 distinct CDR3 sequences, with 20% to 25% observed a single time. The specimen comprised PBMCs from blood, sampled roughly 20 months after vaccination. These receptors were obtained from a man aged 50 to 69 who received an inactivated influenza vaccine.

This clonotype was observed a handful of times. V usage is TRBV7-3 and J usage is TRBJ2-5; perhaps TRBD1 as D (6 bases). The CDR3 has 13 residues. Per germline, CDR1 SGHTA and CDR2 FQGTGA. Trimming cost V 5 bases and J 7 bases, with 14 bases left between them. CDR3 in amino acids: CASSQGQRGTQYF. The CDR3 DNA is TGTGCCAGCAGCCAGGGGCAAAGGGGGACCCAGTACTTC. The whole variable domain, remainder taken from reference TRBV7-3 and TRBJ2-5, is GAGVSQTPSNKVTEKGKYVELRCDPISGHTALYWYRQSLGQGPEFLIYFQGTGAADDSGLPNDRFFAVRPEGSVSTLKIQRTERGDSAVYLCASSQGQRGTQYFGPGTRLLVL.

CDR3 in DNA: TGCAGCGTTGTGAGGACAGCCTACAATGAGCAGTTCTTC. Protein product: CSVVRTAYNEQFF. The rearrangement links TRBV29-1 to TRBJ2-1, with D possibly being TRBD1 (6 bases). The CDR3 spans 13 residues. Between the trimmed V and J ends, which lost 4 bases and 2 bases, there was a span of 9 bases. Germline-derived CDR1 and CDR2 are SQVTM and ANQGSEA.

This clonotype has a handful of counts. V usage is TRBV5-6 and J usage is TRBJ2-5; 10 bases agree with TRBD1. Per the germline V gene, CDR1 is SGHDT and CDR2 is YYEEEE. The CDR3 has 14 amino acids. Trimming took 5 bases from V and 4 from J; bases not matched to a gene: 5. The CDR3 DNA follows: TGTGCCAGCAGGCGCCGGGACAGGGGAGAGACCCAGTACTTC. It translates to CASRRRDRGETQYF.

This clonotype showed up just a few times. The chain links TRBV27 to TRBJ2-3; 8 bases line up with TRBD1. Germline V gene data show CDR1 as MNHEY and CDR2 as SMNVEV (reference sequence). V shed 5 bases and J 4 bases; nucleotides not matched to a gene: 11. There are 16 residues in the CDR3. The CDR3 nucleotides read TGTGCCAGCAGTGCAAAAGGACAGGGAAGGGCAGATACGCAGTATTTT. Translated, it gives CASSAKGQGRADTQYF.

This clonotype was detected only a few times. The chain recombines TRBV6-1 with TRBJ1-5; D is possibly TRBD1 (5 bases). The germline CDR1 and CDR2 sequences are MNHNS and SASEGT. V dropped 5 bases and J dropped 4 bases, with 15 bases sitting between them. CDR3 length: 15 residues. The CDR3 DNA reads TGTGCCAGCAGTACGGTCGGGACGAGGAATCAGCCCCAGCATTTT. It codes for CASSTVGTRNQPQHF.

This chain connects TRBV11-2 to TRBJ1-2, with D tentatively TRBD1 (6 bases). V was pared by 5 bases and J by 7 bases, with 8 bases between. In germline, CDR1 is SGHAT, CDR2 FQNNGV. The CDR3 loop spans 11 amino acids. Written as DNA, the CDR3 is TGTGCCAGCAGCGCAGGGGTTGGCTACACCTTC. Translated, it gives CASSAGVGYTF. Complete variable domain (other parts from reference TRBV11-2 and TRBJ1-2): EAGVAQSPRYKIIEKRQSVAFWCNPISGHATLYWYQQILGQGPKLLIQFQNNGVVDDSQLPKDRFSAERLKGVDSTLKIQPAKLEDSAVYLCASSAGVGYTFGSGTRLTVV.

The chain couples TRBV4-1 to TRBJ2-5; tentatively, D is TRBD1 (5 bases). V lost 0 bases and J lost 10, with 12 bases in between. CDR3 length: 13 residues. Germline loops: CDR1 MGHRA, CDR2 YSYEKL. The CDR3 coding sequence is TGCGCCAGCAGCCAAGAAATAGGCAGGGACCAGTACTTC. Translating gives CASSQEIGRDQYF.

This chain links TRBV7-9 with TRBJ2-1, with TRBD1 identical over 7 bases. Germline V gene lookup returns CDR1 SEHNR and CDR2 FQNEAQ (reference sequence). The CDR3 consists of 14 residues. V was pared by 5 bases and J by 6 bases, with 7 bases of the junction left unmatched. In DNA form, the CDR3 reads TGTGCCAGCAGCGACAGACAGGGCTTCAATGAGCAGTTCTTC. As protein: CASSDRQGFNEQFF.

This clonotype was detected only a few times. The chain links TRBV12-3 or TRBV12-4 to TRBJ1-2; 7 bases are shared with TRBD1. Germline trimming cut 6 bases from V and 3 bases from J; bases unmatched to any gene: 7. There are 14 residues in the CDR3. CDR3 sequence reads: CASRPTGTDYGYTF. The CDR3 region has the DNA TGTGCCAGCAGACCAACCGGGACAGACTATGGCTACACCTTC.

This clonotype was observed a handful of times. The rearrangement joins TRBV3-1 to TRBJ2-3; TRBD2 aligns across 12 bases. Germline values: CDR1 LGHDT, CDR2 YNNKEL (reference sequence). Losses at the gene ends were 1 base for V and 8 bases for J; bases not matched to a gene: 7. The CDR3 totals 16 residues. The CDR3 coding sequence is TGTGCCAGCAGCCAAGGAACTAGCGGGAGGTCACGTACGCAGTATTTT. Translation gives CASSQGTSGRSRTQYF.

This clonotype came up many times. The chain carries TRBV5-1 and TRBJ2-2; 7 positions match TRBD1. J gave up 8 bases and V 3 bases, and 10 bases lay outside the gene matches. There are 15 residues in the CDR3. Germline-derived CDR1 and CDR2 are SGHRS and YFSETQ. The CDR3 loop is CASSSSGTAKGELFF. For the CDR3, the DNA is TGCGCCAGCAGCTCTTCCGGGACAGCGAAAGGGGAGCTGTTTTTT.

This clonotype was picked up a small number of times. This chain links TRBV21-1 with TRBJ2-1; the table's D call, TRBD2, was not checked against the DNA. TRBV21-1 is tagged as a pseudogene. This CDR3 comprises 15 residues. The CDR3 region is CASSKGLAGGREQFF. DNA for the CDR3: TGTGCCAGCAGCAAGGGACTAGCGGGAGGGCGTGAGCAGTTCTTC.

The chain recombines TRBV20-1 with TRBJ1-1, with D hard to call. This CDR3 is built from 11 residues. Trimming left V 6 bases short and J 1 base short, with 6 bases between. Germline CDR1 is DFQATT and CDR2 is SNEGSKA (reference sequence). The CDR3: CSATPNTEAFF. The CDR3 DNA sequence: TGCAGTGCGACCCCGAACACTGAAGCTTTCTTT.

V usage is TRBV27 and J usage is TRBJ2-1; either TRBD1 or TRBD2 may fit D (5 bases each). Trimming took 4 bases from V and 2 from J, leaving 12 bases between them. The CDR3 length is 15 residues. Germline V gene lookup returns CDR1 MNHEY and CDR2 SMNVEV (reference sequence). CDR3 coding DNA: TGTGCCAGCAGTTCCGATCAGGGAGCCTACAATGAGCAGTTCTTC. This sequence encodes CASSSDQGAYNEQFF.

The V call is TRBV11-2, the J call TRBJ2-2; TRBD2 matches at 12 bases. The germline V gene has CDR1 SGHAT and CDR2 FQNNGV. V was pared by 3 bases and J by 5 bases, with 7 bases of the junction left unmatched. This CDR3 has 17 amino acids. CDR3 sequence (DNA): TGTGCCAGCAGCTTGTCTCCGGGACTAGCGGGTACCGGGGAGCTGTTTTTT. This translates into CASSLSPGLAGTGELFF.

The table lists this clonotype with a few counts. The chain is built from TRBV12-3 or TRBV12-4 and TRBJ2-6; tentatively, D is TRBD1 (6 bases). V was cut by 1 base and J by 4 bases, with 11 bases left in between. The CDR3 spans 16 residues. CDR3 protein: CASSLVGAKGANVLTF. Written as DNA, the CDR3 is TGTGCCAGCAGTTTAGTGGGGGCGAAAGGGGCCAACGTCCTGACTTTC.

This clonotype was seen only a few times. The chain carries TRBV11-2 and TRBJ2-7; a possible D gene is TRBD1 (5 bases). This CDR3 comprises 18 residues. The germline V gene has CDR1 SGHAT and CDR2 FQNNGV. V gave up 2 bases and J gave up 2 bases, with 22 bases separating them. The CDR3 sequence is CASSLTVTQDFGPYEQYF. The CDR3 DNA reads TGTGCCAGCAGCTTAACCGTCACACAGGATTTTGGCCCCTACGAGCAGTACTTC.